The 3 T cell receptor beta chains presented below share a single source sample, sequenced in a study of blood T cells in healthy people across ages. Through a sample-barcoded 5' primer and a J-beta primer mix, a second PCR was run for roughly 6 to 11 cycles. From the 5' RACE reads, TCRdb called clonotypes with MiXCR, one entry per CDR3 protein. The sample comprises about 1 million distinct CDR3 sequences, approximately 25% of which are singletons, and less than 0.85% rests with the top ten. This same sample was also part of a study on T cells of mothers and their children.

Sequencing was done on a sample of blood. These receptors all come from a girl aged 2 to 10 in good health.

The V call is TRBV4-3, the J call TRBJ2-6, with TRBD2 as a possible D gene (5 bases). V lost 0 bases and J 1 base, leaving 19 bases between the germline ends. CDR1 and CDR2 (germline): LGHNA, YSLEER. The CDR3 is 20 residues long. The CDR3 loop is CASSQDFGVSERSGANVLTF. The CDR3 bases are TGCGCCAGCAGCCAAGACTTCGGGGTCTCCGAACGATCTGGGGCCAACGTCCTGACTTTC.

The V call is TRBV29-1, the J call TRBJ2-5; 7 bases line up with TRBD1. The J call is doubtful: the DNA matches TRBJ2-7 better. CDR1 and CDR2 (germline): SQVTM, ANQGSEA. The CDR3 covers 12 residues. DNA for the CDR3: TGCAGCGGGGCACGGGACAGCTACGAGCAGTACTTC. Its translation: CSGARDSYEQYF.

V usage is TRBV5-1 and J usage is TRBJ1-1, with D perhaps TRBD1 (5 bases). This CDR3 region has 15 residues. Germline V gene data show CDR1 as SGHRS and CDR2 as YFSETQ. V was cut by 0 bases and J by 3 bases, with 12 bases left in between. The CDR3 loop is CASSLDGEGYTEAFF. The DNA for the CDR3 is TGCGCCAGCAGCTTGGATGGTGAGGGGTACACTGAAGCTTTCTTT.